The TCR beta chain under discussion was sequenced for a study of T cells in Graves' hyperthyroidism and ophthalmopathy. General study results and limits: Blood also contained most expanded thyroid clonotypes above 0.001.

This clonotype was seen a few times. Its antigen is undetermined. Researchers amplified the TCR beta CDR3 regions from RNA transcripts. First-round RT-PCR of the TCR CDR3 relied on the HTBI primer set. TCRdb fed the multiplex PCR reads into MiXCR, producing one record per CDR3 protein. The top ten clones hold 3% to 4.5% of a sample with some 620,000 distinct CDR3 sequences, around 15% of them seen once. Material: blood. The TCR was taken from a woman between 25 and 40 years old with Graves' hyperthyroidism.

The CDR3 loop reads CASSDGQGDTGELFF. In DNA, the CDR3 is TGTGCCAGCAGTGATGGACAGGGTGACACCGGGGAGCTGTTTTTT. This chain uses TRBV25-1 with TRBJ2-2, with TRBD1 matching 8 bases. CDR1 and CDR2 (germline): MGHDK, SYGVNS. V shed 3 bases and J 3 bases; nucleotides not matched to a gene: 3. CDR3 size: 15 residues.